These 29 T cell receptor beta chains originate from one sample sequenced in a study of shared clonotypes between healthy human individuals. Sequenced by immunoSEQ multiplex PCR; TCRdb stores in-frame clones only, minus some. This sample has some 1 million clones; roughly 75% occur once, and the top ten carry about 1.5%. Sequenced: memory CD4+ T cells sorted from blood. The subset is: CD45RA-negative fraction. The source is a man aged 18-30 years in good health.

This clone was picked up many times. V is TRBV9 and J is TRBJ2-3; D is possibly TRBD1 or TRBD2 (5 bases each). V was shortened by 3 bases and J by 2 bases, with 13 bases between the two germline ends. Germline V gene sequence: CDR1 SGDLS, CDR2 YYNGEE. The CDR3 runs to 15 residues. This CDR3 reads CASSGDQGPTDTQYF. The CDR3 bases are TGTGCCAGCAGCGGGGACCAAGGGCCCACAGATACGCAGTATTTT.

The V and J genes are TRBV5-6 and TRBJ2-1; 12 positions agree with TRBD2. The V and J ends lost 3 bases and 9 bases, in that order; junction bases with no gene match: 7. The CDR3 consists of 15 residues. Germline V lookup: CDR1 SGHDT, CDR2 YYEEEE. The CDR3 here is CASSSLAGGPGEQFF. CDR3 nucleotides: TGTGCCAGCAGCTCTCTAGCGGGGGGGCCGGGTGAGCAGTTCTTC. The variable domain in full, completed from reference TRBV5-6 and TRBJ2-1, reads DAGVTQSPTHLIKTRGQQVTLRCSPKSGHDTVSWYQQALGQGPQFIFQYYEEEERQRGNFPDRFSGHQFPNYSSELNVNALLLGDSALYLCASSSLAGGPGEQFFGPGTRLTVL.

The V call is TRBV18, the J call TRBJ1-1; D possibly corresponds to TRBD1 (5 bases). The CDR3 length is 16 residues. V lost 6 bases to trimming and J lost 4 bases, with 21 bases between them. In germline, CDR1 is KGHSH, CDR2 LQKENI. The CDR3 DNA reads as TGTGCCAGCTCCCGGGAGGGGATTTCCGGGGGCACTGAAGCTTTCTTT. Protein product: CASSREGISGGTEAFF.

The CDR3 bases are TGCGCCAGCCTCAGTGGGGTTGGGGAAGAGACCCAGTACTTC. This sequence encodes CASLSGVGEETQYF. J is TRBJ2-5 and V is TRBV5-1; D is unclear. Trimming shortened V by 7 bases and J by 3 bases, and 16 bases separated the two germline ends. Germline CDR1 SGHRS, CDR2 YFSETQ. The length of the CDR3 is 14 residues.

This clone was observed a handful of times. V is TRBV7-6 and J is TRBJ1-1; 9 positions match TRBD1. The ends lost 4 bases at V and 5 bases at J; junction bases unmatched: 2. CDR1 SGHVS and CDR2 FNYEAQ come from the germline V gene. The CDR3 is 13 amino acids. CDR3 protein: CASSYDRGTEAFF. CDR3 nucleotide sequence: TGTGCCAGCAGCTATGACAGGGGGACTGAAGCTTTCTTT.

This clone was recorded once. This chain joins TRBV7-2 and TRBJ2-1; 7 positions agree with TRBD2. Germline CDR1 SGHTA, CDR2 FQGNSA. V gave up 0 bases and J gave up 1 base; unmatched junction bases: 6. The CDR3 spans 17 residues. In DNA form, the CDR3 reads TGTGCCAGCAGCTTAGCGGTTGCTAGCGGTTCCTACAATGAGCAGTTCTTC. It translates to CASSLAVASGSYNEQFF. Full variable domain (missing parts from reference TRBV7-2 and TRBJ2-1): GAGVSQSPSNKVTEKGKDVELRCDPISGHTALYWYRQSLGQGLEFLIYFQGNSAPDKSGLPSDRFSAERTGGSVSTLTIQRTQQEDSAVYLCASSLAVASGSYNEQFFGPGTRLTVL.

The J gene is TRBJ2-2, the V gene TRBV5-6, with D perhaps matching TRBD1 or TRBD2 (6 bases each). Looked up from germline, CDR1 is SGHDT and CDR2 is YYEEEE. Trimming took 5 bases from V and 4 from J, leaving 12 bases between them. This CDR3 is 14 amino acids long. CDR3 coding DNA: TGTGCCAGCAGTCTAGGAGGGGGCACCGGGGAGCTGTTTTTT. Its translation is CASSLGGGTGELFF.

The CDR3, as DNA: TGTGCCAGCAGCTTTCGACCTAGCGGGGCTAGCACAGATACGCAGTATTTT. Amino acid sequence: CASSFRPSGASTDTQYF. The gene calls are TRBV11-2 and TRBJ2-3; 9 bases map to TRBD2. After removal of 3 bases from V and 0 bases from J, the junction contained 7 bases not matched to a gene. This CDR3 is built from 17 residues. Germline-derived CDR1 and CDR2 are SGHAT and FQNNGV.

This clone was found once. The genes are TRBV19 and TRBJ1-2; D is ambiguous. Germline lookup yields CDR1 LNHDA and CDR2 SQIVND (reference sequence). The CDR3 covers 14 residues. Trimming shortened V by 3 bases and J by 5 bases, and 13 bases separated the two germline ends. CDR3 nucleotide sequence: TGTGCCAGTAGTATTTCGGATGCCTCATATGGCTACACCTTC. It translates to CASSISDASYGYTF. Looking up the rest from reference TRBV19 and TRBJ1-2 gives the full variable domain: DGGITQSPKYLFRKEGQNVTLSCEQNLNHDAMYWYRQDPGQGLRLIYYSQIVNDFQKGDIAEGYSVSREKKESFPLTVTSAQKNPTAFYLCASSISDASYGYTFGSGTRLTVV.

This clone occurred a few times. The chain combines TRBV27 with TRBJ2-7, with D possibly being TRBD2 (5 bases). The CDR3 has 14 amino acids. Trimming took off 6 bases at V and 3 bases at J, with 15 bases between the two ends. The germline V gene has CDR1 MNHEY and CDR2 SMNVEV (reference sequence). CDR3: CASRQLGPNYEQYF. CDR3 bases: TGTGCCAGCAGGCAACTAGGGCCCAACTACGAGCAGTACTTC.

This clone was recorded once. The CDR3 loop reads CAWRGKGATNEKLFF. In DNA, the CDR3 is TGTGCCTGGAGGGGAAAGGGTGCAACTAATGAAAAACTGTTTTTT. The V gene is TRBV30, the J gene TRBJ1-4, with unresolved D. This CDR3 contains 15 residues. Germline CDR1 and CDR2: GTSNPN and SVGIG (reference sequence). V lost 3 bases, J lost 0 bases, and 11 bases lay in between.

In regard to this clone: The identical CDR3 is also encoded by other nucleotide sequences in the sample. The chain couples TRBV7-2 to TRBJ1-5; D is possibly TRBD1 (6 bases). The CDR3 runs to 14 residues. Germline V gives CDR1 SGHTA, CDR2 FQGNSA. Trimming stripped 1 base from V and 6 bases from J, with 10 bases between. CDR3 in amino acids: CASSLGGAGQPQHF. The CDR3 DNA sequence: TGTGCCAGCAGCTTAGGGGGGGCTGGTCAGCCCCAGCATTTT.

The rearrangement joins TRBV2 to TRBJ1-1, with 8 bases aligning to TRBD1. The CDR3 loop spans 14 amino acids. CDR1 SNHLY and CDR2 FYNNEI come from the germline V gene. V was clipped by 4 bases and J by 6 bases; unmatched bases: 7. CDR3 protein: CASSGDRGPSEAFF. As DNA, the CDR3 is TGTGCCAGCAGTGGTGACAGGGGCCCGTCTGAAGCTTTCTTT.

This rearrangement joins TRBV7-2 to TRBJ1-4; D not resolved. The CDR3 extends over 13 amino acids. CDR1 and CDR2 (germline): SGHTA, FQGNSA. V dropped 5 bases and J dropped 7 bases, with 11 bases sitting between them. The CDR3 coding sequence is TGTGCCAGCAGCATGTTCCACGTTGAAAAACTGTTTTTT. It codes for CASSMFHVEKLFF. The variable domain in full, completed from reference TRBV7-2 and TRBJ1-4, reads GAGVSQSPSNKVTEKGKDVELRCDPISGHTALYWYRQSLGQGLEFLIYFQGNSAPDKSGLPSDRFSAERTGGSVSTLTIQRTQQEDSAVYLCASSMFHVEKLFFGSGTQLSVL.

This chain uses TRBV5-8 with TRBJ2-1; 9 nucleotides match TRBD2. The trim removed 3 bases at V and 7 bases at J, leaving 11 bases unmatched. The CDR3 contains 16 residues. The germline V gene encodes CDR1 SGHTS and CDR2 YDEGEE. CDR3 DNA: TGTGCCAGCAGCTCCCTAGCGGGGCTCTTCAAGAATGAGCAGTTCTTC. This encodes CASSSLAGLFKNEQFF.

V is TRBV5-4 and J is TRBJ2-3, with 8 positions matching TRBD2. Germline-derived CDR1 and CDR2 are SGHNT and YYREEE (reference sequence). The length of the CDR3 is 13 residues. V shed 1 base and J 8 bases; nucleotides not matched to a gene: 3. CDR3 loop: CASSLSGSATQYF. The CDR3 DNA sequence: TGTGCCAGCAGCTTGAGCGGGAGCGCTACGCAGTATTTT.

The V gene is TRBV6-1, the J gene TRBJ1-1; D unclear. Germline CDR1 reads MNHNS; CDR2 reads SASEGT. This CDR3 is 13 amino acids long. V lost 7 bases and J 1 base, leaving 10 bases between the germline ends. In nucleotides, the CDR3 is TGTGCCAGCAATTGGGGTTGGAACACTGAAGCTTTCTTT. Protein product: CASNWGWNTEAFF.

This clone was picked up a small number of times. V usage is TRBV28 and J usage is TRBJ2-3; D is undetermined. Per the germline V gene, CDR1 is MDHEN and CDR2 is SYDVKM. This CDR3 comprises 14 residues. V was clipped by 2 bases and J by 5 bases, with 11 bases between them. CDR3 protein: CASSLDPRKDTQYF. The DNA for the CDR3 is TGTGCCAGCAGTTTAGACCCCCGGAAAGATACGCAGTATTTT.

This clone came up a few times. Other nucleotide sequences in the sample specify the same CDR3. This chain connects TRBV30 to TRBJ2-5, with D unresolved. V gave up 4 bases and J gave up 2 bases, with 8 bases separating them. The length of the CDR3 is 12 residues. Germline assignment: CDR1 GTSNPN and CDR2 SVGIG (reference sequence). The CDR3 coding sequence is TGTGCCTGGAATTCTGGTCAAGAGACCCAGTACTTC. It specifies CAWNSGQETQYF.

Comment on this clone: This sample also contains other DNA sequences that code for the same CDR3. The rearrangement uses TRBV30 and TRBJ1-3; D gene ambiguous. CDR3 size: 13 residues. Germline V gene sequence: CDR1 GTSNPN, CDR2 SVGIG (reference sequence). Deletions cut 2 bases from V and 4 bases from J, with 9 bases between. The CDR3 bases are TGTGCCTGGAGTACGGGGAACGGAAACACCATATATTTT. Translation: CAWSTGNGNTIYF.

CDR3 nucleotide sequence: TGCGCCAGCAGCCAAGGGGGTGGTGGGGCCTACAATGAGCAGTTCTTC. Protein product: CASSQGGGGAYNEQFF. The chain carries TRBV4-1 and TRBJ2-1; D is uncertain. This CDR3 is built from 16 residues. With 1 base removed from V and 2 bases from J, the gap between germline ends came to 12 bases. Per the germline V gene, CDR1 is MGHRA and CDR2 is YSYEKL.

This chain links TRBV10-3 with TRBJ1-4; 7 bases fit TRBD1. V lost 10 bases and J lost 5; bases outside the gene matches: 10. This CDR3 is built from 14 residues. The germline CDR1 and CDR2 sequences are ENHRY and SYGVKD. For the CDR3, the DNA is TGTGCCACTAATTCAGACAGGGTGAATGAAAAACTGTTTTTT. This codes for CATNSDRVNEKLFF.

This clone was detected only a few times. The chain links TRBV28 to TRBJ2-5; the match to TRBD2 covers 8 bases. The CDR3 runs to 14 residues. V was pared by 1 base and J by 5 bases, with 3 bases of the junction left unmatched. Germline lookup yields CDR1 MDHEN and CDR2 SYDVKM. The CDR3 loop is CASSLYGGVETQYF. CDR3 DNA sequence: TGTGCCAGCAGTTTATACGGGGGGGTGGAGACCCAGTACTTC.

The chain has TRBV11-2 and TRBJ2-7, with D possibly being TRBD2 (5 bases). Germline CDR1 and CDR2: SGHAT and FQNNGV. This CDR3 contains 12 residues. The V and J ends lost 5 bases and 6 bases respectively, with 11 bases between them. CDR3: CASSRGLGEQYF. CDR3 bases: TGTGCCAGCAGCCGAGGACTTGGCGAGCAGTACTTC. Together with reference TRBV11-2 and TRBJ2-7, the CDR3 gives the full variable domain: EAGVAQSPRYKIIEKRQSVAFWCNPISGHATLYWYQQILGQGPKLLIQFQNNGVVDDSQLPKDRFSAERLKGVDSTLKIQPAKLEDSAVYLCASSRGLGEQYFGPGTRLTVT.

J is TRBJ1-2 and V is TRBV29-1; D is perhaps TRBD1 (5 bases). V lost 4 bases and J 6 bases, leaving 9 bases between the germline ends. The germline CDR1 and CDR2 sequences are SQVTM and ANQGSEA. The CDR3 spans 11 residues. In DNA form, the CDR3 reads TGCAGCGTTGTAGGAGGGGATGGCTACACCTTC. It codes for CSVVGGDGYTF.

This clone was seen more than once but under ten times. The CDR3 coding sequence is TGTGCCAGCAGTTTATCGGGGTGGGCAGGTTCACCCCTCCACTTT. This sequence encodes CASSLSGWAGSPLHF. This chain links TRBV28 with TRBJ1-6; D ambiguous. V was trimmed by 1 base and J by 9 bases, leaving 13 bases between them. CDR1 is MDHEN and CDR2 is SYDVKM in the germline V gene. The CDR3 covers 15 residues.

This clone was seen only a few times. The rearrangement links TRBV6-1 to TRBJ1-5; 12 nucleotides match TRBD1. CDR3 length: 15 amino acids. J gave up 5 bases and V 3 bases, and 2 bases lay outside the gene matches. Germline CDR1 MNHNS, CDR2 SASEGT. The CDR3 loop is CASSEGTGGYQPQHF. CDR3 sequence (DNA): TGTGCCAGCAGTGAGGGGACAGGGGGCTATCAGCCCCAGCATTTT.

The chain has TRBV25-1 and TRBJ2-7; 7 positions agree with TRBD1. The germline V gene has CDR1 MGHDK and CDR2 SYGVNS. The CDR3 consists of 13 residues. The trim removed 6 bases at V and 0 bases at J, leaving 2 bases unmatched. CDR3 coding DNA: TGTGCCAGCAGATGGGACAGCTCCTACGAGCAGTACTTC. Protein product: CASRWDSSYEQYF.

V gene TRBV29-1 combines with J gene TRBJ2-7; D is undetermined. Germline V CDR1 and CDR2: SQVTM, ANQGSEA. The V and J ends lost 6 bases and 7 bases respectively, with 22 bases between them. CDR3 length equals 14 residues. CDR3 amino acids: CSVQIYRVPGEQYF. The CDR3 nucleotides read TGCAGCGTCCAAATATATCGGGTCCCAGGAGAGCAGTACTTC.